These 4 T cell receptor beta chains were sequenced from one sample in a study of T cell repertoires and HLA-DP antigens. The antigens for these receptors are not known. Clones were sequenced by immunoSEQ multiplex PCR, and TCRdb holds only the in-frame ones, with some missing. The data hold around 110,000 clones, with around 92% observed a single time. What was sequenced was CD4+ T cells from PBMCs. These receptors were obtained from a woman younger than 30 in good health and CMV-seronegative.

The V call is TRBV6-5, the J call TRBJ1-3; D is possibly TRBD1 (6 bases). The V end lost 3 bases, the J end lost 4 bases, and 16 bases lay between the germline ends. Germline loops: CDR1 MNHEY, CDR2 SVGAGI. The CDR3 spans 16 residues. The CDR3 DNA is TGTGCCAGCAGTTATAGGGGGGGGGAAGGAGGAAACACCATATATTTT. It yields the protein CASSYRGGEGGNTIYF.

The chain joins TRBV11-3 to TRBJ1-1; 12 positions agree with TRBD1. CDR3 length: 15 amino acids. CDR1 and CDR2 from the germline V gene are SGHNT and YENEEA. The V and J ends lost 5 bases and 4 bases, in that order; junction bases with no gene match: 5. CDR3 DNA: TGTGCCAGCAGCCCCCGGGACAGGGGGCCCACTGAAGCTTTCTTT. This gives the protein CASSPRDRGPTEAFF.

This clone has only one observation. The chain has TRBV28 and TRBJ2-1; D is possibly TRBD1 (5 bases). Germline V gives CDR1 MDHEN, CDR2 SYDVKM. The CDR3 sequence is 16 residues long. Trimming shortened V by 1 base and J by 4 bases, and 14 bases separated the two germline ends. CDR3 DNA sequence: TGTGCCAGCAGTTTATCGGGTATTAGGGGATACAATGAGCAGTTCTTC. Amino acid sequence: CASSLSGIRGYNEQFF.

The rearrangement uses TRBV5-5 and TRBJ1-4; 9 bases are a match to TRBD1. There are 15 residues in the CDR3. Germline values: CDR1 SGHKS, CDR2 YYEKEE (reference sequence). V was clipped by 0 bases and J by 11 bases; unmatched bases: 8. For the CDR3, the DNA is TGTGCCAGCAGCTTGGAGACAGGGGGAATCTTCAAACTGTTTTTT. Encoded protein: CASSLETGGIFKLFF.